This TCR beta chain was identified during a study of control samples from healthy donors and cancer patients. Between the trimmed V and J ends, which lost 6 bases and 0 bases, there was a span of 21 bases. Germline CDR1 reads SEHNR; CDR2 reads FQNEAQ (reference sequence). The CDR3 is 18 amino acids. This clone showed up just once. Clones were read by immunoSEQ multiplex PCR, and TCRdb kept only the in-frame ones, dropping some. This table holds 70,000 to 90,000 clones, 94% found once. This chain joins TRBV7-9 and TRBJ2-1, with D possibly being TRBD1 or TRBD2 (5 bases each). This TCR came from a woman between 35 and 50 years old in good health. The sample consisted of blood. The CDR3, as DNA: TGTGCCAGCAGACCTACAGGAGGTGCCCCGGACTCCTACAATGAGCAGTTCTTC. Its protein is CASRPTGGAPDSYNEQFF.